This T cell receptor beta chain was sequenced during a study of beta chain features in type 1 diabetes. This clone has more than one count but fewer than ten. Its target is unknown. In germline, CDR1 is SGHNT, CDR2 YYREEE (reference sequence). V shed 2 bases and J shed 0 bases, with 12 bases lying between them. CDR3 length: 15 residues. Study results and caveats: Shortening that was moderate but significant affected the TCRB CDR3s of Type 1 diabetes patients in all four CD4+ subsets.

The study reverse transcribed the entire isolated RNA, so it sequenced expressed TCRB transcripts. Repertoires were generated with immunoSEQ multiplex PCR, while TCRdb's copy carries only in-frame clones and drops some. This sample has over 150,000 clones, with about a tenth found just once. This chain connects TRBV5-4 to TRBJ2-7, with TRBD1 as a possible D gene (6 bases). Source material: central memory CD4+ T cells from blood. The sequence derives from a young man with type 1 diabetes. CDR3 in amino acids: CASSFGGVYSYEQYF. CDR3 nucleotide sequence: TGTGCCAGCAGCTTTGGGGGCGTCTACTCCTACGAGCAGTACTTC.